The table lists the clone carrying this T cell receptor (beta chain) with a few counts. Antigen unknown. Germline V CDR1 and CDR2: SQVTM, ANQGSEA. The CDR3 totals 14 residues. The V end lost 4 bases, the J end lost 2 bases, and 12 bases lay between the germline ends. It was with 60 Vbeta and 13 Jbeta primers that the PCR ran. Libraries were prepared by immunoSEQ multiplex PCR; TCRdb keeps only in-frame clonotypes and omits some of them. The sample gives about 150,000 clones, roughly 78% of which show up once; about 13% is in the top ten. These data come from a study of cytomegalovirus exposure and HLA in healthy donors. Turning to the study itself: A previous analysis identified 95 million to 130 million unique TCR beta sequences derived from 180 million or so T cells. Study observations and caveats: 87-base-pair reads could not separate some V segments, including TRBV6-2 and TRBV6-3. In a later analysis, common viral pathogens appeared linked to several of the most significant clusters.

The receptor was derived from a woman aged 45 to 65 in good health and CMV-seropositive. The V and J genes are TRBV29-1 and TRBJ2-1; perhaps TRBD1 as D (5 bases). The sample comprised PBMCs. Here the CDR3 DNA reads TGCAGCGTTGTAGGGCAGGGTACCTACAATGAGCAGTTCTTC. The encoded protein is CSVVGQGTYNEQFF.